These 9 T cell receptor beta chains came from one sample sequenced in a study of beta chain features in type 1 diabetes. Study results and caveats: Patients with Type 1 diabetes showed moderately but significantly shorter TCRB CDR3s in all four CD4+ subsets.

These receptors' antigens are unknown. As every portion of the isolated RNA was reverse transcribed, the sequencing read expressed TCRB transcripts. Only in-frame clones appear in the TCRdb table, and some are missing; sequencing was by immunoSEQ multiplex PCR. The sample holds 200,000 to 300,000 clones, roughly 13% seen once. The sample consisted of naive CD4+ T cells from blood. The receptors here all came from a man aged 25 to 40 with type 1 diabetes.

This clone was counted between two and nine times. This chain links TRBV18 with TRBJ2-7, with D perhaps matching TRBD2 (5 bases). V was trimmed by 0 bases and J by 7 bases, leaving 13 bases between them. This CDR3 contains 14 residues. Germline lookup yields CDR1 KGHSH and CDR2 LQKENI. CDR3 sequence (DNA): TGTGCCAGCTCACCACCGATGAGGACTGGAGAGCAGTACTTC. Protein product: CASSPPMRTGEQYF.

This sequence joins TRBV6-6 and TRBJ2-5, with 9 nucleotides matching TRBD1. Trimming cost V 5 bases and J 5 bases; bases outside gene matches: 6. The germline gives CDR1 MNHNY, CDR2 SVGAGI (reference sequence). The CDR3 is made up of 14 amino acids. The CDR3 sequence: CASSITGGGETQYF. The CDR3 DNA reads TGTGCCAGCAGTATAACAGGGGGCGGCGAGACCCAGTACTTC.

The chain recombines TRBV5-1 with TRBJ2-5; 12 nucleotides match TRBD2. Looked up from germline, CDR1 is SGHRS and CDR2 is YFSETQ. The CDR3 consists of 16 residues. V trimming: 6 bases; J trimming: 5 bases; junction bases outside the gene matches: 11. CDR3 bases: TGCGCCAGCATTCCAGGCGCTAGCGGGAGGGCGGAGACCCAGTACTTC. It is translated as CASIPGASGRAETQYF. Based on the CDR3 plus reference TRBV5-1 and TRBJ2-5, the full variable domain is KAGVTQTPRYLIKTRGQQVTLSCSPISGHRSVSWYQQTPGQGLQFLFEYFSETQRNKGNFPGRFSGRQFSNSRSEMNVSTLELGDSALYLCASIPGASGRAETQYFGPGTRLLVL.

The rearrangement links TRBV18 to TRBJ1-6, with D possibly being TRBD1 (6 bases). Germline V CDR1 and CDR2: KGHSH, LQKENI. The CDR3 spans 18 residues. Trimming cost V 3 bases and J 0 bases, with 15 bases left between them. CDR3 sequence: CASSPWGPQSSYNSPLHF. The CDR3, as DNA: TGTGCCAGCTCACCTTGGGGGCCACAGAGCTCCTATAATTCACCCCTCCACTTT. The variable domain in full, completed from reference TRBV18 and TRBJ1-6, reads NAGVMQNPRHLVRRRGQEARLRCSPMKGHSHVYWYRQLPEEGLKFMVYLQKENIIDESGMPKERFSAEFPKEGPSILRIQQVVRGDSAAYFCASSPWGPQSSYNSPLHFGNGTRLTVT.

The sample holds a few counts of this clone. Written as DNA, the CDR3 is TGCGCCAGCAGCTTTAGTTCGCGACAGGGGCAAGAGACCCAGTACTTC. Translating gives CASSFSSRQGQETQYF. The V gene is TRBV5-1, the J gene TRBJ2-5; TRBD1 agrees at 8 bases. Trimming cost V 2 bases and J 2 bases; bases outside gene matches: 8. This CDR3 region has 16 residues. The germline V gene has CDR1 SGHRS and CDR2 YFSETQ.

The rearrangement joins TRBV5-5 to TRBJ1-5; the D is unclear. V was trimmed by 0 bases and J by 6 bases, leaving 4 bases between them. Looked up from germline, CDR1 is SGHKS and CDR2 is YYEKEE (reference sequence). CDR3 length: 12 residues. The CDR3 region has the DNA TGTGCCAGCAGCTTGGTCGGTCAGCCCCAGCATTTT. This encodes CASSLVGQPQHF.

The sample holds a few counts of this clone. The chain carries TRBV9 and TRBJ2-3; weak D call: TRBD1 (5 bases). Germline V gives CDR1 SGDLS, CDR2 YYNGEE. With 3 bases removed from V and 0 bases from J, the gap between germline ends came to 17 bases. The CDR3 has 17 residues. Here the CDR3 reads CASSGDPTAISTDTQYF. The CDR3 region has the DNA TGTGCCAGCAGCGGTGACCCGACAGCGATTAGCACAGATACGCAGTATTTT.

This clone was seen more than once but under ten times. The genes are TRBV30 and TRBJ2-3; 9 bases are a match to TRBD1. Germline CDR1 GTSNPN, CDR2 SVGIG (reference sequence). The CDR3 consists of 14 residues. Losses at the gene ends were 0 bases for V and 9 bases for J; bases not matched to a gene: 7. The CDR3 DNA reads TGTGCCTGGAGTGTAGTAGGGGACAGGGCCACGCAGTATTTT. This sequence encodes CAWSVVGDRATQYF.

The V gene is TRBV5-1, the J gene TRBJ2-3; D remains unclear. The germline V gene has CDR1 SGHRS and CDR2 YFSETQ. This CDR3 spans 14 amino acids. Trimming left V 7 bases short and J 4 bases short, with 16 bases between. This CDR3 reads CASSYRLGADTQYF. CDR3 coding DNA: TGCGCCAGCTCCTATCGTCTAGGTGCAGATACGCAGTATTTT.